The 4 T cell receptor beta chains below all came from one sample that was sequenced in a study of blood T cell repertoires in COVID-19 (dated by TCRdb to 2018 to 2021). Library preparation employed the immunoSEQ multiplex PCR assay. Entries here come from immuneACCESS through TCRdb and include only in-frame sequences with V and J called. Some clones fail to appear in such tables; in the studies checked, an unresolved V gene covers under half of the shortfall, and the cause of the remainder is unknown. This sample is represented by 200,000 to 300,000 clones; 75% to 90% of them were singletons. Clones ranked in the top ten supply just under 2% of the sample. Sequencing used peripheral blood. These receptor sequences come from a man between 25 and 39 years old with active or convalescent COVID-19.

The chain carries TRBV5-1 and TRBJ2-5; tentatively, D is TRBD1 (5 bases). The CDR3 length is 16 residues. The germline CDR1 and CDR2 sequences are SGHRS and YFSETQ. Trimming stripped 3 bases from V and 4 bases from J, with 19 bases between. CDR3 amino acids: CASSSIRARQGETQYF. CDR3 coding DNA: TGCGCCAGCAGCTCGATACGGGCCCGGCAGGGAGAGACCCAGTACTTC.

The rearrangement links TRBV7-9 to TRBJ2-2, with 8 bases lining up with TRBD1. The CDR3 covers 15 residues. V trimming: 5 bases; J trimming: 3 bases; junction bases outside the gene matches: 5. Looked up from germline, CDR1 is SEHNR and CDR2 is FQNEAQ (reference sequence). Here the CDR3 reads CASSLKDRDTGELFF. CDR3 in DNA: TGTGCCAGCAGCCTAAAGGACAGGGACACCGGGGAGCTGTTTTTT.

This chain uses TRBV6-1 with TRBJ1-1; possibly TRBD1 for D (6 bases). Per germline, CDR1 MNHNS and CDR2 SASEGT. This CDR3 has 12 amino acids. V was shortened by 2 bases and J by 10 bases, with 11 bases between the two germline ends. The CDR3 is CASSEWGGGAFF. The CDR3 DNA is TGTGCCAGCAGTGAATGGGGAGGGGGAGCTTTCTTT.

The chain joins TRBV18 to TRBJ1-1; 11 bases align to TRBD1. The CDR3 length is 19 residues. V trimming: 3 bases; J trimming: 0 bases; junction bases outside the gene matches: 12. CDR1 KGHSH and CDR2 LQKENI come from the germline V gene. DNA for the CDR3: TGTGCCAGCTCACCGACCGCCGGGACAGGGGGAGTGATGAACACTGAAGCTTTCTTT. Translation: CASSPTAGTGGVMNTEAFF.